One sample yielded the 5 T cell receptor beta chains listed below, sequenced in a study of PD-L1 blockade in urothelial cancer. Here immunoSEQ multiplex PCR was the method, and the copy in TCRdb shows in-frame clones only, minus some. The table lists 25,000 to 30,000 clones, about 89% of them singletons. The specimen was PBMCs, collected around atezolizumab (anti-PD-L1) treatment. The origin of the receptors is a man aged 45 to 65 with urothelial cancer.

CDR3 region: CASLQGSTDTQYF. The CDR3 DNA reads TGTGCCAGCCTACAGGGGAGCACAGATACGCAGTATTTT. The gene calls are TRBV6-1 and TRBJ2-3; 7 nucleotides line up with TRBD1. From germline, CDR1 is MNHNS and CDR2 SASEGT. The CDR3 contains 13 residues. V lost 8 bases to trimming and J lost 0 bases; unmatched junction nucleotides: 2.

The rearrangement joins TRBV28 to TRBJ1-1; TRBD1 is a possible D gene (5 bases). CDR3 length: 14 amino acids. Germline V gene data show CDR1 as MDHEN and CDR2 as SYDVKM. Trimming removed 9 bases from V and 3 bases from J, with 17 bases in between. CDR3 amino acids: CASVGGDTHTEAFF. As DNA, the CDR3 is TGTGCCAGTGTGGGGGGGGATACCCACACTGAAGCTTTCTTT.

This clone was seen only once. The V call is TRBV4-3, the J call TRBJ1-1; tentatively, D is TRBD1 (5 bases). CDR3 length: 17 residues. Germline loops: CDR1 LGHNA, CDR2 YSLEER. The V gene lost 4 bases and the J gene lost 0 bases, with 18 bases spanning the gap. The CDR3 nucleotides read TGCGCCAGCAGCCCTAGGTGGGGGGTGCTCATGAACACTGAAGCTTTCTTT. It is translated as CASSPRWGVLMNTEAFF.

The gene calls are TRBV30 and TRBJ2-1; TRBD2 might be the D (5 bases). Germline lookup yields CDR1 GTSNPN and CDR2 SVGIG (reference sequence). The CDR3 runs 11 residues. The V gene lost 7 bases and the J gene lost 5 bases, with 9 bases spanning the gap. The CDR3 coding sequence is TGTGCCTCCTCAGCGGACAATGAGCAGTTCTTC. The encoded protein is CASSADNEQFF.

This rearrangement joins TRBV11-2 to TRBJ2-2, with D possibly TRBD1 on 6 matching bases. The V end was cut by 8 bases, the J end by 2 bases, with 12 bases between. The CDR3 covers 14 residues. The V gene's germline CDR1 is SGHAT and CDR2 FQNNGV. CDR3 DNA: TGTGCCAGCGGGGCAGGGGCTAACACCGGGGAGCTGTTTTTT. It translates to CASGAGANTGELFF.